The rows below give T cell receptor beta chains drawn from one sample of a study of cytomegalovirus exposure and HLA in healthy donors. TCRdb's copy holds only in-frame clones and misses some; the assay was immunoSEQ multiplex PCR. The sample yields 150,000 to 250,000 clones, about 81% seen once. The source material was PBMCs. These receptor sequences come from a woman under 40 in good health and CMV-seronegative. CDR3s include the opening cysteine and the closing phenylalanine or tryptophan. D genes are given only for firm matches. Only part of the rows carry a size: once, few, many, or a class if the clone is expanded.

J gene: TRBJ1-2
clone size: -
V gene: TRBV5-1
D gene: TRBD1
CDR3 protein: CASSLVQGDYGYTF
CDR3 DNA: TGCGCCAGCAGCTTGGTACAGGGGGACTATGGCTACACCTTC

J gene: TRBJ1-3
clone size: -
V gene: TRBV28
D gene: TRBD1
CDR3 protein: CASGQGAGNTIYF
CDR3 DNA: TGTGCCAGCGGACAGGGGGCTGGAAACACCATATATTTT

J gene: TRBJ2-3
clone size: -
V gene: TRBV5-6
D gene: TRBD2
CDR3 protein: CASTDGLAGGPSTDTQYF
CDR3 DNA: TGTGCCAGCACCGATGGACTAGCGGGGGGGCCGAGCACAGATACGCAGTATTTT

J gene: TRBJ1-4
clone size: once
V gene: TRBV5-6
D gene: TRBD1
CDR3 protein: CASSLNRGLAELFF
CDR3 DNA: TGTGCCAGCAGCTTGAATAGGGGGCTTGCTGAACTGTTTTTT

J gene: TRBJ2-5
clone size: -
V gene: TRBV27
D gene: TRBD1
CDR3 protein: CASSPLLQGSETQYF
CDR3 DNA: TGTGCCAGCAGTCCCCTCCTACAGGGGTCGGAGACCCAGTACTTC

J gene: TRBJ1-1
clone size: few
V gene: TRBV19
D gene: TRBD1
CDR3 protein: CASTSWTGRTEAFF
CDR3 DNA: TGTGCCAGTACTTCATGGACAGGGAGGACTGAAGCTTTCTTT

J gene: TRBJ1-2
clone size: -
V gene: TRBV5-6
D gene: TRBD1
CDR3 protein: CASSFTGTANYGYTF
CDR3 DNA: TGTGCCAGCAGCTTTACCGGGACAGCTAACTATGGCTACACCTTC

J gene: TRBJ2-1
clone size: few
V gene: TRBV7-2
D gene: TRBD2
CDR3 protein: CASSPGGSSYNEQFF
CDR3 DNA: TGTGCCAGCAGTCCGGGGGGGAGCTCCTACAATGAGCAGTTCTTC

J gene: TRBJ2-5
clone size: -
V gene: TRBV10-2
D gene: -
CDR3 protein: CASSDSGKKRTQYF
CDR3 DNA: TGCGCCAGCAGTGACTCGGGTAAAAAGAGAACCCAGTACTTC

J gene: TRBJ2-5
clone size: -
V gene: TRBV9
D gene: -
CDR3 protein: CASSATLGRGETQYF
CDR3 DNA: TGTGCCAGCAGCGCGACTCTCGGGCGAGGGGAGACCCAGTACTTC

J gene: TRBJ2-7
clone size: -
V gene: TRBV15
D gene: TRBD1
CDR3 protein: CATRTGALSEQYF
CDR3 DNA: TGTGCTACTCGAACAGGGGCCTTAAGCGAGCAGTACTTC

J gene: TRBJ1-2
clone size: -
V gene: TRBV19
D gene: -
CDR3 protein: CASSLGAGYGYTF
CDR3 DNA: TGTGCCAGTAGTTTGGGGGCCGGGTATGGCTACACCTTC

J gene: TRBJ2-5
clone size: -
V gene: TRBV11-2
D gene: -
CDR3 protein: CASSWAQVETQYF
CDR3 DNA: TGTGCCAGCAGCTGGGCCCAGGTAGAGACCCAGTACTTC

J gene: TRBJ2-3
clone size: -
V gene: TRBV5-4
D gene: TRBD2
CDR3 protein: CASQLRKGARTSGSADTQYF
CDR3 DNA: TGTGCCAGCCAATTAAGAAAGGGGGCTAGGACTAGCGGGAGCGCAGATACGCAGTATTTT

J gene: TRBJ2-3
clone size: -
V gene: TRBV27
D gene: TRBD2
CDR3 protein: CASSFLGGVKGEDTQYF
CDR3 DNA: TGTGCCAGCAGTTTCCTCGGGGGGGTAAAGGGAGAAGATACGCAGTATTTT

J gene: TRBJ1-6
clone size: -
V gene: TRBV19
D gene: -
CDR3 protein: CASKEGLSSPLHF
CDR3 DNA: TGTGCCAGTAAGGAGGGGTTGAGTTCACCCCTCCACTTT

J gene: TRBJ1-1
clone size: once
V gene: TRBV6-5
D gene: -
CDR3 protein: CAIRPRELNTEAFF
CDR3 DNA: TGTGCCATACGCCCGAGGGAGTTGAACACTGAAGCTTTCTTT

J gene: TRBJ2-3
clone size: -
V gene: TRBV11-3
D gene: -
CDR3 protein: CASSPRGDTQYF
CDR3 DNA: TGTGCCAGCAGCCCACGGGGAGATACGCAGTATTTT

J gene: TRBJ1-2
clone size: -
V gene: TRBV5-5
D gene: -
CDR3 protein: CASSQGNYGYTF
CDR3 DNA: TGTGCCAGCAGTCAGGGAAACTATGGCTACACCTTC

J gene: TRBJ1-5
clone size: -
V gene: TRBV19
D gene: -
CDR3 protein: CASSPLRSSQPQHF
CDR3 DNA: TGTGCCAGTAGTCCCCTCAGATCCAGTCAGCCCCAGCATTTT

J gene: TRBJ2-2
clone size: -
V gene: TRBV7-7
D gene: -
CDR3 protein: CASSIHVNTGELFF
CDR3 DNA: TGTGCCAGCAGCATACACGTTAACACCGGGGAGCTGTTTTTT

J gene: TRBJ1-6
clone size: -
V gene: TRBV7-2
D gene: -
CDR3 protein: CASSLFRDSPLHF
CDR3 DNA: TGTGCCAGCAGCTTATTCCGCGATTCACCCCTCCACTTT

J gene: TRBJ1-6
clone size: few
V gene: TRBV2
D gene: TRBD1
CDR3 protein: CATTGGLYSPLHF
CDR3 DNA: TGTGCCACCACAGGGGGCTTGTATTCACCCCTCCACTTT

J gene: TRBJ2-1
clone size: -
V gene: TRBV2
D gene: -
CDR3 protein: CASKQVLDDEQFF
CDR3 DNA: TGTGCCAGCAAACAGGTCCTGGACGATGAGCAGTTCTTC

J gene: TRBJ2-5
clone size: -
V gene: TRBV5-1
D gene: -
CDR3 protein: CATQLASGLETQYF
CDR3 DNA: TGCGCCACCCAGCTTGCGTCAGGTCTTGAGACCCAGTACTTC

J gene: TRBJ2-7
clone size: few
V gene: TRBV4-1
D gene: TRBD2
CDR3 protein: CASSQTLADSYEQYF
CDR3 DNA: TGCGCCAGCAGCCAAACACTAGCGGACTCCTACGAGCAGTACTTC

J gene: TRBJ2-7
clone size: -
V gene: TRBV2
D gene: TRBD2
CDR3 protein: CASSEAQRDHYEQYF
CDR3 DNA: TGTGCCAGCAGTGAGGCCCAGCGGGACCATTACGAGCAGTACTTC

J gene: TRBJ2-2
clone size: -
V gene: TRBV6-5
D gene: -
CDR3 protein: CAMLYNTGELFF
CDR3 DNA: TGTGCCATGCTCTATAACACCGGGGAGCTGTTTTTT

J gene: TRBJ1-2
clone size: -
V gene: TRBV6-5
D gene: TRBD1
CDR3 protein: CASRPQGAGRGYTF
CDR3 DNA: TGTGCCAGCAGGCCACAGGGGGCCGGTAGGGGCTACACCTTC

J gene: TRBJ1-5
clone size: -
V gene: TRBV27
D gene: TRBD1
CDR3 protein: CASSPDRGNQPQHF
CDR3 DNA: TGTGCCAGCAGTCCCGACAGGGGCAATCAGCCCCAGCATTTT

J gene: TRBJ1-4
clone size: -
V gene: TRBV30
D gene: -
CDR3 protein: CAWSLNSKEKLFF
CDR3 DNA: TGTGCCTGGAGCCTGAATAGTAAGGAAAAACTGTTTTTT

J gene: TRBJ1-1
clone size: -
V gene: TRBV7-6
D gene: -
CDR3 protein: CASSLGEARNTEAFF
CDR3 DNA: TGTGCCAGCAGCTTAGGCGAGGCCAGGAACACTGAAGCTTTCTTT

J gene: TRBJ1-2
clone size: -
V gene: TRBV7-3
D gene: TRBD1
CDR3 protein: CASSRATVLYRGGYTF
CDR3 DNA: TGTGCCAGCAGCCGAGCGACAGTGCTCTACAGGGGTGGCTACACCTTC

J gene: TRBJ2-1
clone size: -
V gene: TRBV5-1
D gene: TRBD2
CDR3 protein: CASSFVSGRDEQFF
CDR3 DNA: TGCGCCAGCAGCTTCGTTAGCGGGAGGGATGAGCAGTTCTTC

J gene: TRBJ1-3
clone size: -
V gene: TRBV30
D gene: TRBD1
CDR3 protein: CAWSGGGNGNTIYF
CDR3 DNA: TGTGCCTGGAGTGGAGGGGGCAATGGAAACACCATATATTTT

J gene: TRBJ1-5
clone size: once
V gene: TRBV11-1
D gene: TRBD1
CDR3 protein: CASSGGQNQPQHF
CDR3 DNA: TGTGCCAGCAGCGGGGGACAGAATCAGCCCCAGCATTTT

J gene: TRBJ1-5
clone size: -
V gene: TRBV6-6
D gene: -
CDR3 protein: CASRPGRYSNQPQHF
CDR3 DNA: TGTGCCAGCAGACCCGGGAGATATAGCAATCAGCCCCAGCATTTT

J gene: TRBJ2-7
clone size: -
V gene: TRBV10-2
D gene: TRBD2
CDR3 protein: CASSEFGGTSYEQYF
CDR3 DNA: TGCGCCAGCAGTGAGTTCGGGGGGACCTCCTACGAGCAGTACTTC

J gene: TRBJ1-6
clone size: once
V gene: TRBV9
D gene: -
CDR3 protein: CASSVGGRQGYNSPLHF
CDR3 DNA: TGTGCCAGCAGCGTAGGGGGGAGGCAGGGCTATAATTCACCCCTCCACTTT

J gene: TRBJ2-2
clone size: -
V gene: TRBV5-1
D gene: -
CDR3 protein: CASSLRTDEVGELFF
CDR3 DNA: TGCGCCAGCAGCTTACGGACAGACGAGGTGGGGGAGCTGTTTTTT

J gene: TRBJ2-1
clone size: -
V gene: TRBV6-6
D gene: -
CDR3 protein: CASTNIRGDNEQFF
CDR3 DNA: TGTGCCAGCACCAATATCAGGGGTGACAATGAGCAGTTCTTC

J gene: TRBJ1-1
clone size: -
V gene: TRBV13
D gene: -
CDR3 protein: CASSPLANTEAFF
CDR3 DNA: TGTGCCAGCAGCCCCCTGGCCAACACTGAAGCTTTCTTT

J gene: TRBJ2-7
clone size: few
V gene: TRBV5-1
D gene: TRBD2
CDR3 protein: CASSSGTRREQYF
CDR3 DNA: TGCGCCAGCAGCAGCGGGACTCGACGCGAGCAGTACTTC

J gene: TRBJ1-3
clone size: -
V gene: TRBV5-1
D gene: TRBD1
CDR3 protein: CASSVGQGSGNTIYF
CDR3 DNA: TGCGCCAGCAGCGTGGGACAGGGGAGTGGAAACACCATATATTTT

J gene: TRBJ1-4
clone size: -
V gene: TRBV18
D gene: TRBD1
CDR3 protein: CASFSRQGRSNEKLFF
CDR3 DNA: TGTGCCAGCTTCTCGAGACAGGGGAGATCTAATGAAAAACTGTTTTTT

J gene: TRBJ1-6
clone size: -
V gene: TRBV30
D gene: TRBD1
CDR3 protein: CAWRDRVGGPDNSPLHF
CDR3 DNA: TGTGCCTGGAGAGACAGGGTAGGGGGCCCTGATAATTCACCCCTCCACTTT

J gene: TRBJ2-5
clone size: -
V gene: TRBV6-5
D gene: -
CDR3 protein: CASSYGTAQETQYF
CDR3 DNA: TGTGCCAGCAGTTACGGCACAGCCCAAGAGACCCAGTACTTC

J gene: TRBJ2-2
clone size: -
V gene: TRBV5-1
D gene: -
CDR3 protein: CASSLLLGGELFF
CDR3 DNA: TGCGCCAGCAGCTTGTTACTTGGCGGGGAGCTGTTTTTT

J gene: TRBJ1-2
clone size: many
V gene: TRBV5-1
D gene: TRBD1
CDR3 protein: CASSSGQGNYGYTF
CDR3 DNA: TGCGCCAGCAGCTCGGGACAGGGGAACTATGGCTACACCTTC

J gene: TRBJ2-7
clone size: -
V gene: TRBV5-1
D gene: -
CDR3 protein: CASSIGGTGKGNEQYF
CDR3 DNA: TGCGCCAGCAGCATAGGAGGTACAGGGAAGGGTAACGAGCAGTACTTC

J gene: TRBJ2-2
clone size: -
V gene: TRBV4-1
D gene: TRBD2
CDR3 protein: CASSQEKYGTRSGELFF
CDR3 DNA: TGCGCCAGCAGCCAAGAAAAGTACGGGACTAGATCCGGGGAGCTGTTTTTT

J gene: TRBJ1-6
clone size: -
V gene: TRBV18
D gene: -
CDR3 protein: CASHPGGASYNSPLHF
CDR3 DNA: TGTGCCAGCCATCCCGGTGGGGCGTCCTATAATTCACCCCTCCACTTT

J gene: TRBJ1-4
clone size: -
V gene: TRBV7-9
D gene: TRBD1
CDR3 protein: CASSPGQGGVEKLFF
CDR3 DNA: TGTGCCAGCAGCCCAGGACAGGGAGGAGTAGAAAAACTGTTTTTT